Listed below are T cell receptor beta chains from one sample, sequenced in a study of T cells in Graves' hyperthyroidism and ophthalmopathy. Each CDR3 protein is one row after TCRdb ran MiXCR on the multiplex PCR reads. The repertoire includes some 560,000 distinct CDR3 sequences, 15% to 19% of them detected once, and 7.3% sits in the top ten. Sequencing was done on a sample of blood. These receptors came from a woman aged 25 to 39 with Graves' hyperthyroidism. The CDR3 runs from the conserved cysteine through the conserved F or W. The D gene is left open where the match is weak. Rows may omit the clone size; those that give it use once, few, many or a size class.

many	TRBJ1-1	TRBV7-9	NA	TGTGCCAGCAGCCAGCGGGAGATGAACACTGAAGCTTTCTTT	CASSQREMNTEAFF
NA	TRBJ2-3	TRBV3-1	TRBD2	TGTGCCAGCAGCCAAGATCCAGCGGGAGGGCGGTTGGAGCTCGAAGGGCAGTATTTT	CASSQDPAGGRLELEGQYF
NA	TRBJ2-1	TRBV6-1	TRBD2	TGTGCCAGCAGTGAAGTCGGGACTAGCGGTAACAATGAGCAGTTCTTC	CASSEVGTSGNNEQFF
many	TRBJ2-7	TRBV3-1	TRBD2	TGTGCCAGCAGCCAGGGCGGGGGAACCTACGAGCAGTACTTC	CASSQGGGTYEQYF
few	TRBJ2-2	TRBV6-5	NA	TGTGCCAGCAGTTACGCACCTGGCAGCTTCACCGGGGAGCTGTTTTTT	CASSYAPGSFTGELFF
NA	TRBJ1-1	TRBV20-1	NA	TGCAGTGCTAGATTCAGTAGGGCCGGACCTGAAGCTTTCTTT	CSARFSRAGPEAFF
NA	TRBJ2-6	TRBV19	NA	TGTGCCAGTAGCCCCCTGCCCGGGGCAGCCCACTCTGGGGCCAACGTCCTGACTTTC	CASSPLPGAAHSGANVLTF
NA	TRBJ2-3	TRBV15	NA	TGTGCCACCAGCAGAGACGCGAATACGCAGTATTTT	CATSRDANTQYF
many	TRBJ2-7	TRBV5-1	NA	TGCGCCAGCAGGCCAGTTCAGGGTGGGAATTACGAGCAGTACTTC	CASRPVQGGNYEQYF
NA	TRBJ2-7	TRBV19	NA	TGTGCCAGTAGTATAGATGCCGGACCCCCCTACGAGCAGTACTTC	CASSIDAGPPYEQYF
NA	TRBJ2-5	TRBV6-1	TRBD2	TGTGCCAGCAGAAGCGGGAGGGCCCAAGAGACCCAGTACTTC	CASRSGRAQETQYF
many	TRBJ2-1	TRBV6-1	NA	TGTGCCAGCAGTACTTTTAGCGGAAGCTCCTACAATGAGCAGTTCTTC	CASSTFSGSSYNEQFF
many	TRBJ2-3	TRBV7-9	TRBD1	TGTGCCAGCAGCCGAGACAGGGGTGAAGATACGCAGTATTTT	CASSRDRGEDTQYF
NA	TRBJ2-7	TRBV19	TRBD1	TGTGCCAGTAGTCCGCGGACAGGGATCTCCTACGAGCAGTACTTC	CASSPRTGISYEQYF
many	TRBJ2-5	TRBV20-1	TRBD2	TGCAGTGCTAGAGTAGCGGGAGGGCCGGAGACCCAGTACTTC	CSARVAGGPETQYF
many	TRBJ2-3	TRBV7-9	NA	TGTGCCAGCAGCTTATGGGGGCCGGGAGATACGCAGTATTTT	CASSLWGPGDTQYF
many	TRBJ1-2	TRBV20-1	NA	TGCAGTGCTAGAGTCGGTGGCTACACCTTC	CSARVGGYTF
many	TRBJ1-2	TRBV3-1	NA	TGTGCCAGCAGCCAAGATCAACTCCCCTATGGCTACACCTTC	CASSQDQLPYGYTF
NA	TRBJ2-3	TRBV6-1	NA	TGTGCCAGCAGCCTACCGGACATTCCTAGCACAGATACGCAGTATTTT	CASSLPDIPSTDTQYF
many	TRBJ2-2	TRBV20-1	NA	TGCAGTGCTAGAGATTATTGGCAGAACACCGGGGAGCTGTTTTTT	CSARDYWQNTGELFF
many	TRBJ2-3	TRBV15	NA	TGTGCCACCAGCGTACGATCTGGGCCCAGCAAAGATACGCAGTATTTT	CATSVRSGPSKDTQYF
NA	TRBJ1-2	TRBV7-9	TRBD1	TGTGCCAGCAGCTTGGGACAGGGGAATGGCTACACCTTC	CASSLGQGNGYTF